The entry that follows covers one T cell receptor beta chain sequence. Antigen unknown. Study-level points and caveats: Whole repertoires were not studied in the larger cohort, only one V-J beta rearrangement. Tumor Tregs overlapped most with tumor, then blood, naive CD4+ cells.

The J segment lost 8 bases and the V segment lost 4 bases, leaving 8 bases of the junction unmatched. The length of the CDR3 is 14 residues. Tregs were sorted as CD4+CD25+CD127-/low cells. Full-length variable regions came from constant-region reverse primers plus semi-nested Nested Universal Primer A PCR. TCRdb reprocessed the 5' RACE reads with MiXCR, giving one entry per CDR3 protein. The sample contains 62,000 or so distinct CDR3 sequences, less than 30% of which appear only once. The TCR originated in a female donor with breast cancer. This chain joins TRBV12-3 or TRBV12-4 and TRBJ1-2, with 9 nucleotides matching TRBD1. The sequenced sample consisted of tumor-infiltrating Tregs sorted from the breast tumor. The CDR3 DNA reads as TGTGCCAGCAGTTCAAGTTACAGGGGGCTAGGCTACACCTTC. Protein: CASSSSYRGLGYTF.